These T cell receptor beta chains were read from a single sample in a study of cytomegalovirus exposure and HLA in healthy donors. The data were produced by immunoSEQ multiplex PCR, yet TCRdb's version contains in-frame clones alone and is incomplete. Of 130,000 to 150,000 clones in the sample, about 80% were seen once. The specimen was PBMCs. All receptors come from a middle-aged man in good health and CMV-seronegative. Each CDR3 is given with its conserved first and last residue. D genes are given only for firm matches. Not all rows give a size; the values are once, few, many and, for expanded clones, a class.

v_gene	d_gene	j_gene	abundance	CDR3nt	CDR3aa
TRBV7-3	.	TRBJ2-1	.	TGTGCCAGCAGCTTAACCGGGGACAATGAGCAGTTCTTC	CASSLTGDNEQFF
TRBV15	.	TRBJ1-1	.	TGTGCCACCAGTAGCGCCGCAATGAGGGCTGAAGCTTTCTTT	CATSSAAMRAEAFF
TRBV2	.	TRBJ2-1	.	TGTGCCAGCAGGGCGGCCGACAATGAGCAGTTCTTC	CASRAADNEQFF
TRBV18	.	TRBJ1-5	.	TGTGCCAGCTCACCAATGGGCACTGGCAATCAGCCCCAGCATTTT	CASSPMGTGNQPQHF
TRBV10-2	TRBD1	TRBJ1-3	.	TGCGCCAGCAGTGAGCAGGGGGCACTCTCTGGAAACACCATATATTTT	CASSEQGALSGNTIYF
TRBV7-9	.	TRBJ2-1	.	TGTGCCAGCAGCTGGACTATAGACTCCTACAATGAGCAGTTCTTC	CASSWTIDSYNEQFF
TRBV28	.	TRBJ2-1	.	TGTGCCAGCAGTGAGACATCCGCTTCCTACAATGAGCAGTTCTTC	CASSETSASYNEQFF
TRBV5-4	.	TRBJ1-2	.	TGTGCCAGCAGCTTGCCCGGGGTATTGGGCTACACCTTC	CASSLPGVLGYTF
TRBV7-9	.	TRBJ1-6	.	TGTGCCAGCAGCCCAGGATCCCCCAGCTCCTATAATTCACCCCTCCACTTT	CASSPGSPSSYNSPLHF
TRBV9	.	TRBJ2-2	.	TGTGCCAGCAGCGAGAGGAGAACCGGGGAGCTGTTTTTT	CASSERRTGELFF
TRBV6-4	TRBD1	TRBJ2-3	many	TGTGCCAGCAGTGACTCAGGGGGCAGCACAGATACGCAGTATTTT	CASSDSGGSTDTQYF
TRBV7-9	TRBD1	TRBJ2-3	.	TGTGCCAGCAGCAGCCGGGACAGGGGGCCCGGCACAGATACGCAGTATTTT	CASSSRDRGPGTDTQYF
TRBV7-9	.	TRBJ2-1	.	TGTGCCAGCAGTTCCGAGGCGCAACAGCAGTTCTTC	CASSSEAQQQFF
TRBV30	.	TRBJ2-7	.	TGTGCCTGGAGGGCGTTGGCGGGGACCTCCTACGAGCAGTACTTC	CAWRALAGTSYEQYF
TRBV6-5	.	TRBJ1-2	.	TGTGCCAGCAGTTACGACAGTTTAAACTATGGCTACACCTTC	CASSYDSLNYGYTF
TRBV4-3	TRBD1	TRBJ2-2	.	TGCGCCAGCAGCCAAGATTCGAGGGGGCGGAACACCGGGGAGCTGTTTTTT	CASSQDSRGRNTGELFF
TRBV5-1	TRBD2	TRBJ2-1	.	TGCGCCAGCAGCTTTACTAGCGGGGGGGCCGGTGAGCAGTTCTTC	CASSFTSGGAGEQFF
TRBV11-2	TRBD1	TRBJ1-5	.	TGTGCCAGCAGCTTAGGCAGGGGGGCGGGCAATCAGCCCCAGCATTTT	CASSLGRGAGNQPQHF
TRBV18	TRBD1	TRBJ2-1	.	TGTGCCAGCTCACTCATGTCGACAGGGCATGGGGTTACAGACAATGAGCAGTTCTTC	CASSLMSTGHGVTDNEQFF
TRBV7-2	.	TRBJ2-3	.	TGTGCCAGCAGCTTAGGGAACAGGGCAGATACGCAGTATTTT	CASSLGNRADTQYF